The rows below give T cell receptor beta chains drawn from one sample of a study of Tregs in tolerant kidney transplant recipients. Clones were read by immunoSEQ multiplex PCR, and TCRdb kept only the in-frame ones, dropping some. Seen here are tens of thousands of clones, roughly 93% observed once, and the top ten hold roughly 1.7%. Sequencing was performed on CD4+ T cells from blood (PBMCs), taken 12 months after the transplant. Source of these receptors: a human patient who received a combined kidney and bone marrow transplant. Some T cells may be graft donor cells. CDR3s include the opening cysteine and the closing phenylalanine or tryptophan. The order of the fields is CDR3 DNA, CDR3 protein, clone size, J gene, V gene, CDR3 length, D gene. D genes are given only for firm matches. Expanded clones are given a class, and other clones once, few, many or no size at all.

CDR3 DNA: TGCGCCAGCAGCGCAACTGACAGGGAAATCTACACCTTC; CDR3 protein: CASSATDREIYTF; clone size: -; J gene: TRBJ1-2; V gene: TRBV5-1; CDR3 length: 13; D gene: TRBD1
CDR3 DNA: TGTGCCAGCAGCTCCCTGGCGGGAGGTTCCTACGAGCAGTACTTC; CDR3 protein: CASSSLAGGSYEQYF; clone size: -; J gene: TRBJ2-7; V gene: TRBV7-2; CDR3 length: 15; D gene: TRBD2
CDR3 DNA: TGCGCCAGCAGCCAAGTGTGGGCAGGTTTGGAGACCCAGTACTTC; CDR3 protein: CASSQVWAGLETQYF; clone size: once; J gene: TRBJ2-5; V gene: TRBV4-3; CDR3 length: 15; D gene: -
CDR3 DNA: TGCGCCAGCAGCCCCCCGGGGGAAGGAACAGATACGCAGTATTTT; CDR3 protein: CASSPPGEGTDTQYF; clone size: -; J gene: TRBJ2-3; V gene: TRBV5-1; CDR3 length: 15; D gene: -
CDR3 DNA: TGTGCTAGTGGATCTGACAGCTCTGGAAACACCATATATTTT; CDR3 protein: CASGSDSSGNTIYF; clone size: -; J gene: TRBJ1-3; V gene: TRBV12-5; CDR3 length: 14; D gene: -
CDR3 DNA: TGTGCCAGCACCCTGGGGGGGCAGGCCTATGGCTACACCTTC; CDR3 protein: CASTLGGQAYGYTF; clone size: -; J gene: TRBJ1-2; V gene: TRBV7-9; CDR3 length: 14; D gene: -
CDR3 DNA: TGCGCCAGCAGCTTGGGTAGCGGGGGGGCCATCAATGAGCAGTTCTTC; CDR3 protein: CASSLGSGGAINEQFF; clone size: -; J gene: TRBJ2-1; V gene: TRBV5-1; CDR3 length: 16; D gene: TRBD2
CDR3 DNA: TGTGCCAGCAAGAGGGACTACCAACACTCCTACGAGCAGTACTTC; CDR3 protein: CASKRDYQHSYEQYF; clone size: -; J gene: TRBJ2-7; V gene: TRBV11-2; CDR3 length: 15; D gene: TRBD2
CDR3 DNA: TGCAGCGGGGTGGCGGGCTATGGCTACACCTTC; CDR3 protein: CSGVAGYGYTF; clone size: -; J gene: TRBJ1-2; V gene: TRBV20-1; CDR3 length: 11; D gene: -
CDR3 DNA: TGCGCCAGCACCTTGCAGGCTAGCACAGATACGCAGTATTTT; CDR3 protein: CASTLQASTDTQYF; clone size: -; J gene: TRBJ2-3; V gene: TRBV5-1; CDR3 length: 14; D gene: -
CDR3 DNA: TGTGCCAGCTCACCGCCAGTGCCACTAATGAACACTGAAGCTTTCTTT; CDR3 protein: CASSPPVPLMNTEAFF; clone size: -; J gene: TRBJ1-1; V gene: TRBV18; CDR3 length: 16; D gene: -
CDR3 DNA: TGTGCCATCAGTTCAATTCACGAGCAGTACTTC; CDR3 protein: CAISSIHEQYF; clone size: -; J gene: TRBJ2-7; V gene: TRBV10-3; CDR3 length: 11; D gene: -
CDR3 DNA: TGTGCCAGTAGTATCGGGGGGGCAGGTGAAAAACTGTTTTTT; CDR3 protein: CASSIGGAGEKLFF; clone size: few; J gene: TRBJ1-4; V gene: TRBV19; CDR3 length: 14; D gene: -
CDR3 DNA: TGTGCCAGCAGCTTCCTAGACGGACAGGGTTTAGACACTGAAGCTTTCTTT; CDR3 protein: CASSFLDGQGLDTEAFF; clone size: -; J gene: TRBJ1-1; V gene: TRBV5-6; CDR3 length: 17; D gene: TRBD1
CDR3 DNA: TGTGCCAGCAGCCGAAATCCGGGACTAGATGAGCAGCAGTACTTC; CDR3 protein: CASSRNPGLDEQQYF; clone size: -; J gene: TRBJ2-7; V gene: TRBV4-2; CDR3 length: 15; D gene: TRBD2
CDR3 DNA: TGCGCCAGCAGCCAAGAAAGATGGGAGGGAGTCTACCGAGGAGCTTTCTTT; CDR3 protein: CASSQERWEGVYRGAFF; clone size: -; J gene: TRBJ1-1; V gene: TRBV4-1; CDR3 length: 17; D gene: -
CDR3 DNA: TGTGCCAGCAGCGTGAGATCCCAGGCGGGCTGGCGGGCGACCTTGGATACGCAGTATTTT; CDR3 protein: CASSVRSQAGWRATLDTQYF; clone size: once; J gene: TRBJ2-3; V gene: TRBV9; CDR3 length: 20; D gene: -
CDR3 DNA: TGTGCCTGGAGTACCCCGGACAGGGGACAAACTAATGAAAAACTGTTTTTT; CDR3 protein: CAWSTPDRGQTNEKLFF; clone size: -; J gene: TRBJ1-4; V gene: TRBV30; CDR3 length: 17; D gene: TRBD1
CDR3 DNA: TGTGCCAGTACGGCCCGGTGGAGGACAGATACGCAGTATTTT; CDR3 protein: CASTARWRTDTQYF; clone size: -; J gene: TRBJ2-3; V gene: TRBV2; CDR3 length: 14; D gene: -
CDR3 DNA: TGTGCCAGCTCACCCGGGACAGGGGGATATAGTGAGCAGTTCTTC; CDR3 protein: CASSPGTGGYSEQFF; clone size: -; J gene: TRBJ2-1; V gene: TRBV18; CDR3 length: 15; D gene: TRBD1
CDR3 DNA: TGCGCCAGCAGCCTGGGAGGAGGGGCTGAAGCTTTCTTT; CDR3 protein: CASSLGGGAEAFF; clone size: -; J gene: TRBJ1-1; V gene: TRBV5-1; CDR3 length: 13; D gene: -
CDR3 DNA: TGTGCCAGCAGCTTAGACCTGGGGCTGACCTACGAGCAGTACTTC; CDR3 protein: CASSLDLGLTYEQYF; clone size: -; J gene: TRBJ2-7; V gene: TRBV7-9; CDR3 length: 15; D gene: -
CDR3 DNA: TGTGCCAGCGGGCGGGACAGGCATTGGGATGAGCAGTTCTTC; CDR3 protein: CASGRDRHWDEQFF; clone size: -; J gene: TRBJ2-1; V gene: TRBV6-6; CDR3 length: 14; D gene: TRBD1
CDR3 DNA: TGTGCCAGCAGTGAACGCGGGAATCAGCCCCAGCATTTT; CDR3 protein: CASSERGNQPQHF; clone size: -; J gene: TRBJ1-5; V gene: TRBV6-1; CDR3 length: 13; D gene: -
CDR3 DNA: TGCACCAGCAGCGGTAGGCGGGCGGGAGTAGGCTATGAGCAGTTCTTC; CDR3 protein: CTSSGRRAGVGYEQFF; clone size: once; J gene: TRBJ2-1; V gene: TRBV1; CDR3 length: 16; D gene: -
CDR3 DNA: TGTGCCAGCAGCTGGACAGGCCTTGGCTACACCTTC; CDR3 protein: CASSWTGLGYTF; clone size: -; J gene: TRBJ1-2; V gene: TRBV7-9; CDR3 length: 12; D gene: TRBD1
CDR3 DNA: TGCGCCAGCAGCAGCACTAGCGGAAGAGGGGATGAGCAGTTCTTC; CDR3 protein: CASSSTSGRGDEQFF; clone size: once; J gene: TRBJ2-1; V gene: TRBV5-1; CDR3 length: 15; D gene: TRBD2
CDR3 DNA: TGTGCCAGCAGCAAAGGACTAGCGGGAGACGAGCAGTACTTC; CDR3 protein: CASSKGLAGDEQYF; clone size: -; J gene: TRBJ2-7; V gene: TRBV5-4; CDR3 length: 14; D gene: TRBD2
CDR3 DNA: TGTGCCAGCAGCGTTGAACGGGGGTGGGGAGAGACCCAGTACTTC; CDR3 protein: CASSVERGWGETQYF; clone size: -; J gene: TRBJ2-5; V gene: TRBV9; CDR3 length: 15; D gene: -
CDR3 DNA: TGTGCTAGTGGTTTGGTAATTTTGGGACAGGGGGCCAGCGGCTACGAGCAGTACTTC; CDR3 protein: CASGLVILGQGASGYEQYF; clone size: -; J gene: TRBJ2-7; V gene: TRBV12-5; CDR3 length: 19; D gene: TRBD1
CDR3 DNA: TGTGCTAGTGGTTTGGTACTTCCCAAGGGGAACCAGCCCCAGCATTTT; CDR3 protein: CASGLVLPKGNQPQHF; clone size: -; J gene: TRBJ1-5; V gene: TRBV12-5; CDR3 length: 16; D gene: -
CDR3 DNA: TGTGCCAGCAGCCCATCCGGCCTAGCGGCGAACACCGGGGAGCTGTTTTTT; CDR3 protein: CASSPSGLAANTGELFF; clone size: -; J gene: TRBJ2-2; V gene: TRBV7-3; CDR3 length: 17; D gene: TRBD2
CDR3 DNA: TGTGCCAGCAGTGCCGGACAGGGTCGTCGCAATCAGCCCCAGCATTTT; CDR3 protein: CASSAGQGRRNQPQHF; clone size: -; J gene: TRBJ1-5; V gene: TRBV2; CDR3 length: 16; D gene: TRBD1
CDR3 DNA: TGTGCCAGCAGCCGGGGGACAGATACGCAGTATTTT; CDR3 protein: CASSRGTDTQYF; clone size: -; J gene: TRBJ2-3; V gene: TRBV5-8; CDR3 length: 12; D gene: -
CDR3 DNA: TGTGCCAGCAAGCAGGGGATGGGCTCACCCCTCCACTTT; CDR3 protein: CASKQGMGSPLHF; clone size: -; J gene: TRBJ1-6; V gene: TRBV2; CDR3 length: 13; D gene: -
CDR3 DNA: TGTGCCAGTAGTATGGACAGGGACCAGCCCCAGCATTTT; CDR3 protein: CASSMDRDQPQHF; clone size: -; J gene: TRBJ1-5; V gene: TRBV19; CDR3 length: 13; D gene: TRBD1
CDR3 DNA: TGCGCCAGCAGCCAAGGACTAAACACCGGGGAGCTGTTTTTT; CDR3 protein: CASSQGLNTGELFF; clone size: -; J gene: TRBJ2-2; V gene: TRBV5-1; CDR3 length: 14; D gene: -
CDR3 DNA: TGCGCCAGCAGCTTGGCCGCCGGGGGGGCCTTAAATGAGCAGTTCTTC; CDR3 protein: CASSLAAGGALNEQFF; clone size: -; J gene: TRBJ2-1; V gene: TRBV5-1; CDR3 length: 16; D gene: TRBD2
CDR3 DNA: TGTGCCAGCAGTTCCAGGGGGTCGAGTTCACCCCTCCACTTT; CDR3 protein: CASSSRGSSSPLHF; clone size: -; J gene: TRBJ1-6; V gene: TRBV28; CDR3 length: 14; D gene: TRBD1
CDR3 DNA: TGTGCCAGCAGCTTAAATCTCGCCAGGTCGACCGGGGAGCTGTTTTTT; CDR3 protein: CASSLNLARSTGELFF; clone size: -; J gene: TRBJ2-2; V gene: TRBV7-9; CDR3 length: 16; D gene: -
CDR3 DNA: TGTGCCAGCAGAACCCAGGAAATTGAAAAACTGTTTTTT; CDR3 protein: CASRTQEIEKLFF; clone size: few; J gene: TRBJ1-4; V gene: TRBV2; CDR3 length: 13; D gene: -
CDR3 DNA: TGTGCCAGCAGCTTATCTGGACACAGTAGGGACGAGCAGTACTTC; CDR3 protein: CASSLSGHSRDEQYF; clone size: -; J gene: TRBJ2-7; V gene: TRBV7-3; CDR3 length: 15; D gene: -
CDR3 DNA: TGTGCCAGCAGCTTAGGAATAGTTACGGTACTAGCGGACACAGATACGCAGTATTTT; CDR3 protein: CASSLGIVTVLADTDTQYF; clone size: -; J gene: TRBJ2-3; V gene: TRBV7-9; CDR3 length: 19; D gene: TRBD2
CDR3 DNA: TGTGCCAGCAGAGAACCGGGAGACTATGGCTACACCTTC; CDR3 protein: CASREPGDYGYTF; clone size: -; J gene: TRBJ1-2; V gene: TRBV6-5; CDR3 length: 13; D gene: -
CDR3 DNA: TGTGCCAGCAGCCCACGCCCGGACAGGGCCCCCTGGTATGGAAACATTCAGTACTTC; CDR3 protein: CASSPRPDRAPWYGNIQYF; clone size: once; J gene: TRBJ2-4; V gene: TRBV5-6; CDR3 length: 19; D gene: TRBD1
CDR3 DNA: TGTGCCACCCCAGCGGGGGCGGGAGAGGAGAATACGCAGTATTTT; CDR3 protein: CATPAGAGEENTQYF; clone size: -; J gene: TRBJ2-3; V gene: TRBV7-6; CDR3 length: 15; D gene: TRBD2
CDR3 DNA: TGTGCCAGCAGCTTCGGGGCGGGAGGGCCGAGCACAGATACGCAGTATTTT; CDR3 protein: CASSFGAGGPSTDTQYF; clone size: -; J gene: TRBJ2-3; V gene: TRBV11-3; CDR3 length: 17; D gene: TRBD2
CDR3 DNA: TGTGCCAGCAGCCTGGGGACAGGAGGAACTAATGAAAAACTGTTTTTT; CDR3 protein: CASSLGTGGTNEKLFF; clone size: -; J gene: TRBJ1-4; V gene: TRBV5-4; CDR3 length: 16; D gene: TRBD1
CDR3 DNA: TGTGCCAGCAGCGACACCGGGACAGGGTTAACATACGAGCAGTACTTC; CDR3 protein: CASSDTGTGLTYEQYF; clone size: -; J gene: TRBJ2-7; V gene: TRBV11-2; CDR3 length: 16; D gene: TRBD1
CDR3 DNA: TGCAGTGCTAGTGCACAGGTCGCTTTCTTT; CDR3 protein: CSASAQVAFF; clone size: -; J gene: TRBJ1-1; V gene: TRBV20-1; CDR3 length: 10; D gene: -
CDR3 DNA: TGTGCCAGTAGTATTTGGACAGATAGCAATCAGCCCCAGCATTTT; CDR3 protein: CASSIWTDSNQPQHF; clone size: -; J gene: TRBJ1-5; V gene: TRBV19; CDR3 length: 15; D gene: -
CDR3 DNA: TGTGCCAGCTCACCCGACAGCGATGGCTACACCTTC; CDR3 protein: CASSPDSDGYTF; clone size: -; J gene: TRBJ1-2; V gene: TRBV18; CDR3 length: 12; D gene: -
CDR3 DNA: TGTGCCAGCAGCCCCAGCGGGGGGGCTACTTATGAGCAGTTCTTC; CDR3 protein: CASSPSGGATYEQFF; clone size: -; J gene: TRBJ2-1; V gene: TRBV7-2; CDR3 length: 15; D gene: TRBD2
CDR3 DNA: TGTGCCAGCTCAAAAGGGACAGGGGATGTCTACGAGCAGTACTTC; CDR3 protein: CASSKGTGDVYEQYF; clone size: once; J gene: TRBJ2-7; V gene: TRBV18; CDR3 length: 15; D gene: TRBD1
CDR3 DNA: TGTGCCAGCAGTGTAGGACTAGCGGGGAACACCGGGGAGCTGTTTTTT; CDR3 protein: CASSVGLAGNTGELFF; clone size: -; J gene: TRBJ2-2; V gene: TRBV2; CDR3 length: 16; D gene: TRBD2
CDR3 DNA: TGTGCCAGCAGGGATGACAGCATCTATGGCTACACCTTC; CDR3 protein: CASRDDSIYGYTF; clone size: -; J gene: TRBJ1-2; V gene: TRBV2; CDR3 length: 13; D gene: -
CDR3 DNA: TGTGCCAGCAGATTCGGAAGCGTGGTTTCTTCGGTGTCACCCCTCCACTTT; CDR3 protein: CASRFGSVVSSVSPLHF; clone size: -; J gene: TRBJ1-6; V gene: TRBV27; CDR3 length: 17; D gene: -